This TCR beta chain stems from a study of PD-1 blockade in mismatch repair-deficient tumors. Clones were read by immunoSEQ multiplex PCR, and TCRdb kept only the in-frame ones, dropping some. The sample consists of roughly 130,000 clones, about 88% of them appearing once. TCR sequencing covered a few patients who responded to pembrolizumab. Sample: peripheral blood, taken approximately 72 weeks after starting pembrolizumab. This clonotype was sampled from an adult with mismatch repair-deficient cancer.

The CDR3 is CASSVGGGGFYNEQFF. CDR3 bases: TGTGCCAGCAGCGTCGGGGGAGGTGGCTTCTACAATGAGCAGTTCTTC. The gene calls are TRBV9 and TRBJ2-1, with D possibly matching TRBD2 (6 bases). Trimming pared 2 bases from V and 3 bases from J, leaving 15 bases between. CDR1 and CDR2 (germline): SGDLS, YYNGEE. This CDR3 comprises 16 residues.